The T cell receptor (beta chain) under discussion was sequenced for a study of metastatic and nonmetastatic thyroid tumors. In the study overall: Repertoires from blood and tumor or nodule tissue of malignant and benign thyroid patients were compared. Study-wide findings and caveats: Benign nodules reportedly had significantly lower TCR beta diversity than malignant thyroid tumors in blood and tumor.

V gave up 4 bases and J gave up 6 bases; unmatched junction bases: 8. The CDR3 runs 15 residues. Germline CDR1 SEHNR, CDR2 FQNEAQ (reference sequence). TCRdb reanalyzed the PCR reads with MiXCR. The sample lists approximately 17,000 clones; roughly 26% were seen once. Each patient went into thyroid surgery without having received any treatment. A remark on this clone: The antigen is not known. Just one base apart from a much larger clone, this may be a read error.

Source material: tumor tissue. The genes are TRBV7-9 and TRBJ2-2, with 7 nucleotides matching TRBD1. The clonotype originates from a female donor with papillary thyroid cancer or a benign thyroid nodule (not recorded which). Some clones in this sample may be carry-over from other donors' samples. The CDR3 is CASSSPDRAAGELFF. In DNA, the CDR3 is TGTGCCAGCAGCTCCCCTGACAGGGCGGCCGGGGAGCTGTTTTTT.